These 3 T cell receptor beta chains originate from one sample sequenced in a study of OX40 agonist ivuxolimab in advanced cancers. Measured with immunoSEQ multiplex PCR; TCRdb has only the in-frame clones, and not every one. This sample has about 58,000 clones; about nine tenths occur once, and the top ten carry around 0.73%. Specimen: CD4+ or CD8+ T cells sorted from blood, collected in a trial of the OX40 agonist ivuxolimab. Source of these receptors: an adult with an advanced solid tumor such as melanoma, head and neck, liver or kidney cancer.

This clone was counted only a few times. The rearrangement uses TRBV16 and TRBJ2-7; D uncertain. Germline CDR1 is KGHSY and CDR2 is FQNENV. Trimming removed 3 bases at V and 5 bases at J, with 8 bases between. This CDR3 comprises 12 residues. The CDR3 loop is CASSQNRNEQYF. In DNA, the CDR3 is TGTGCCAGCAGCCAGAACAGAAACGAGCAGTACTTC.

V usage is TRBV6-5 and J usage is TRBJ2-5; D is possibly TRBD2 (6 bases). CDR1 and CDR2 from the germline V gene are MNHEY and SVGAGI. Trimming removed 2 bases at V and 5 bases at J, with 15 bases between. This CDR3 contains 15 residues. The CDR3 DNA follows: TGTGCCAGCAGTTACACCGGGGGAATGGTCGAGACCCAGTACTTC. This codes for CASSYTGGMVETQYF.

The V call is TRBV10-3, the J call TRBJ2-7, with no clear D. Germline loops: CDR1 ENHRY, CDR2 SYGVKD. The V end lost 0 bases, the J end lost 2 bases, and 8 bases lay between the germline ends. The CDR3 is 14 amino acids. In nucleotides, the CDR3 is TGTGCCATCAGTGAGTCGGTAGGTGCCTACGAGCAGTACTTC. Its protein is CAISESVGAYEQYF.